This entry lists 5 T cell receptor beta chains sequenced from one sample in a study of T cells in Graves' hyperthyroidism and ophthalmopathy. The TCR beta CDR3 regions underwent amplification using RNA transcripts as the source. HTBI primers drove first-round RT-PCR of the TCR CDR3. TCRdb used MiXCR to reprocess the multiplex PCR reads, holding one entry per CDR3 protein. The table includes approximately 640,000 distinct CDR3 sequences, 40% to 55% detected once. Sequencing was carried out using peripheral blood or thyroid tissue (not recorded which). All receptors derive from an adult man with Graves' disease, either hyperthyroidism or ophthalmopathy (not recorded which).

This clonotype appeared many times. The rearrangement joins TRBV9 to TRBJ1-6; D gene uncertain. The V gene's germline CDR1 is SGDLS and CDR2 YYNGEE. This CDR3 contains 13 residues. V was shortened by 4 bases and J by 7 bases, with 9 bases between the two germline ends. The CDR3 sequence: CASSPDGNSPLHF. The CDR3 DNA is TGTGCCAGCAGCCCAGACGGGAATTCACCCCTCCACTTT. Combining the CDR3 with reference TRBV9 and TRBJ1-6 gives the whole variable domain DSGVTQTPKHLITATGQRVTLRCSPRSGDLSVYWYQQSLDQGLQFLIQYYNGEERAKGNILERFSAQQFPDLHSELNLSSLELGDSALYFCASSPDGNSPLHFGNGTRLTVT.

This clonotype was seen once. The V gene is TRBV12-3 or TRBV12-4, the J gene TRBJ2-7, with D unclear. Trimming pared 5 bases from V and 3 bases from J, leaving 14 bases between. CDR3 length equals 14 residues. CDR3 nucleotides: TGTGCCAGCAGTGCCGACAACTATGGCTACGAGCAGTACTTC. Its translation: CASSADNYGYEQYF.

The J gene is TRBJ1-1, the V gene TRBV20-1, with D unclear. This CDR3 is 14 amino acids long. V gave up 0 bases and J gave up 1 base, with 9 bases separating them. Per the germline V gene, CDR1 is DFQATT and CDR2 is SNEGSKA (reference sequence). CDR3 residues: CSARDLTGNTEAFF. For the CDR3, the DNA is TGCAGTGCTAGAGACCTGACTGGGAACACTGAAGCTTTCTTT.

Note on this clonotype: A junction end diverges from the germline sequence, so it may reflect a read error. The J gene is TRBJ1-4, the V gene TRBV19; D is ambiguous. CDR1 and CDR2 (germline): LNHDA, SQIVND (reference sequence). The CDR3 consists of 15 residues. The CDR3 nucleotides are TGTGCCAGTAGTATACCGCAGGACTCTAATGAAAGACTGTTTTTT. Translated, it gives CASSIPQDSNERLFF.

In its sample, this clonotype was seen many times. CDR3 nucleotide sequence: TGCAGCGTTGAAGACTTCGGGACAGGGGTACTCGAAGCTTTCTTT. Protein sequence: CSVEDFGTGVLEAFF. This rearrangement joins TRBV29-1 to TRBJ1-1, with TRBD1 matching 10 bases. Looked up from germline, CDR1 is SQVTM and CDR2 is ANQGSEA. V lost 0 bases, J lost 8 bases, and 9 bases stayed unmatched. This CDR3 spans 15 amino acids.